This T cell receptor beta chain was recovered during a study of control samples from healthy donors and cancer patients. Some clones are missing from TCRdb's copy, which holds only in-frame ones; the method was immunoSEQ multiplex PCR. The table shows around 200,000 clones, with 91% occurring only once. Sequencing was carried out using blood. The TCR comes from a woman under 40 in good health.

The CDR3 protein is CASSQGRLAGETQYF. CDR3 sequence (DNA): TGTGCCAGCAGCCAAGGCCGACTAGCAGGGGAGACCCAGTACTTC. This chain uses TRBV3-1 (or the pseudogene TRBV3-2) with TRBJ2-5, with TRBD2 matching 7 bases. The CDR3 spans 15 residues. CDR1 and CDR2 (germline): LGHDT, YNNKEL (reference sequence). Trimming removed 1 base from V and 5 bases from J; junction bases left unmatched: 7.